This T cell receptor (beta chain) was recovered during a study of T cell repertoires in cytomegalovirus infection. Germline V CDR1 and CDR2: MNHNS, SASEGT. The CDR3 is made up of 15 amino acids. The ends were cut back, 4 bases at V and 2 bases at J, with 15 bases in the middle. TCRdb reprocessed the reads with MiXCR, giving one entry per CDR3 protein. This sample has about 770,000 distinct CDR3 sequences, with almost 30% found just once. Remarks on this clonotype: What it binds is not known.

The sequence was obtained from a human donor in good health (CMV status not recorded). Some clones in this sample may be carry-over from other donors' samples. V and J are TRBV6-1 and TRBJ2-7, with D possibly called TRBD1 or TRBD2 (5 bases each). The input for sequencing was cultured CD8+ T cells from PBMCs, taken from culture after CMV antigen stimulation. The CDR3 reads CASSAWAGRPYEQYV. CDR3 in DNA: TGTGCCAGCAGTGCCTGGGCAGGGAGACCCTACGAGCAGTACGTC.